This T cell receptor (beta chain) appears in the sequencing data of a study of blood T cells in healthy people across ages. This CDR3 contains 14 residues. The germline V and J ends were trimmed by 4 bases and 2 bases, with 14 bases remaining between them. CDR1 is DFQATT, CDR2 SNEGSKA, per germline (reference sequence). Primed by a sample-barcoded 5' primer and a J-beta primer mix, a second PCR proceeded for 7 to 11 cycles. With 12 random nucleotides, a template-switch adaptor tagged each individual cDNA molecule. MiXCR, applied by TCRdb to the 5' RACE reads, yields one record per CDR3 protein. Among about 940,000 distinct CDR3 sequences listed, roughly 48% were seen once. General study findings and limits: With naive T cell percentage, TCR beta diversity showed a strong correlation. The fall in TCR beta diversity per million T cells was roughly linear with age. Diversity was higher, and naive CD4+ cells more numerous, in long-lived donors than in aged donors.

This clonotype was picked up a small number of times. Its antigen is currently unknown. Sequenced input: blood. The chain has TRBV20-1 and TRBJ1-2; weak D call: TRBD1 (6 bases). This receptor was obtained from a man in his thirties or forties in good health. The DNA for the CDR3 is TGCAGTGCTACAACAGGGTTGGGCAACTATGGCTACACCTTC. Translating gives CSATTGLGNYGYTF.